This T cell receptor (beta chain) originates from a study of neurological immune-mediated disorders. From the 5' RACE reads, TCRdb called clonotypes with MiXCR, one entry per CDR3 protein. The sample contains about 50,000 distinct CDR3 sequences, around a sixth of which appear only once. This clonotype occurred many times. CDR3 size: 14 residues. V lost 6 bases, J lost 10 bases, and 19 bases lay in between. Germline loops: CDR1 SGHTA, CDR2 FQGNSA. Material for sequencing was PBMCs. The sequence came from a man aged 55 to 70 in good health. The genes are TRBV7-2 and TRBJ2-1; TRBD1 might be the D (6 bases). The CDR3 reads CASRRQVPTMEQFF. The CDR3 nucleotides read TGTGCCAGCAGGAGACAGGTACCCACAATGGAGCAGTTCTTC.